This TCR beta chain was obtained from a study of blood T cell repertoires in COVID-19. Whole-study context: COVID-19 samples collected from the United States, Italy and Spain covered acute and convalescent phases. The analysed material was cDNA or gDNA that came from T cells, B-cell-depleted T cells, or PBMCs.

It was during active infection that Seattle patients were enrolled and then longitudinally followed. Under the authors' procedure: Quantification of nucleated cells was approximated via reference gene primer amplification. Measured with immunoSEQ multiplex PCR; TCRdb has only the in-frame clones, and not every one. V, J and clone size derive from that table, while D and trimming were established from the DNA sequence. The table records some 240,000 clones, roughly four fifths of them present only once. CDR3 length equals 12 residues. J gave up 4 bases and V 6 bases, and 5 bases lay outside the gene matches. Germline loops: CDR1 SQVTM, CDR2 ANQGSEA.

This rearrangement joins TRBV29-1 to TRBJ1-1; 7 bases agree with TRBD1. The receptor comes from a woman older than 75 with COVID-19, enrolled during active disease. Sample: peripheral blood. In DNA form, the CDR3 reads TGCAGCGTCTATACAGGGGCCACTGAAGCTTTCTTT. This codes for CSVYTGATEAFF.